This passage covers 31 T cell receptor beta chains from one sample sequenced in a study of shared clonotypes between healthy human individuals. Assay used: immunoSEQ multiplex PCR; TCRdb lists only in-frame clones, some missing. The sample holds approximately 2.5 million clones, more than 80% seen once. The specimen was naive CD4+ T cells sorted from blood. Stated subset: CD45RA+ positively selected. These receptors were taken from a man between 18 and 35 years old in good health.

The chain uses TRBV30 and TRBJ2-5; D not certain. This CDR3 spans 15 amino acids. Germline V CDR1 and CDR2: GTSNPN, SVGIG (reference sequence). Trimming removed 2 bases from V and 3 bases from J, with 16 bases in between. CDR3: CAWSPMGPSEETQYF. The DNA for the CDR3 is TGTGCCTGGAGTCCGATGGGCCCCTCCGAAGAGACCCAGTACTTC. The whole variable domain, remainder taken from reference TRBV30 and TRBJ2-5, is SQTIHQWPATLVQPVGSPLSLECTVEGTSNPNLYWYRQAAGRGLQLLFYSVGIGQISSEVPQNLSASRPQDRQFILSSKKLLLSDSGFYLCAWSPMGPSEETQYFGPGTRLLVL.

The chain recombines TRBV20-1 with TRBJ2-4, with D unresolved. There are 11 residues in the CDR3. The germline CDR1 and CDR2 sequences are DFQATT and SNEGSKA (reference sequence). V was trimmed by 6 bases and J by 7 bases, leaving 10 bases between them. The CDR3, as DNA: TGCAGTGCATTGTTACAGAACATTCAGTACTTC. Its translation: CSALLQNIQYF.

The rearrangement uses TRBV30 and TRBJ1-4; D is unclear. CDR3 size: 12 residues. The V end was cut by 4 bases, the J end by 6 bases, with 9 bases between. The germline V gene encodes CDR1 GTSNPN and CDR2 SVGIG (reference sequence). CDR3 nucleotide sequence: TGTGCCTGGACGGCGGCGCATGAAAAACTGTTTTTT. Amino acid sequence: CAWTAAHEKLFF.

The V gene is TRBV6-5, the J gene TRBJ1-1, with TRBD1 matching over 7 bases. V lost 8 bases, J lost 6 bases, and 3 bases stayed unmatched. Germline CDR1 and CDR2: MNHEY and SVGAGI. The CDR3 is made up of 11 amino acids. CDR3 coding DNA: TGTGCCAGCCTTGGGACAGCTGAAGCTTTCTTT. It codes for CASLGTAEAFF.

A remark on this clone: The sample contains more than one DNA sequence encoding this CDR3. The CDR3 loop is CASSDPGGRTGELFF. The CDR3 nucleotides read TGTGCCAGCAGTGACCCCGGGGGGAGGACCGGGGAGCTGTTTTTT. The V and J genes are TRBV2 and TRBJ2-2, with 7 bases fitting TRBD2. The length of the CDR3 is 15 residues. The trim removed 3 bases at V and 5 bases at J, leaving 6 bases unmatched. The germline V gene encodes CDR1 SNHLY and CDR2 FYNNEI.

The V and J genes are TRBV9 and TRBJ2-2, with D tentatively TRBD2 (6 bases). Germline values: CDR1 SGDLS, CDR2 YYNGEE. Trimming took 0 bases from V and 5 from J, leaving 11 bases between them. The CDR3 loop spans 15 amino acids. CDR3 DNA: TGTGCCAGCAGCGTAGTGGGACTGGAAACCGGGGAGCTGTTTTTT. This sequence encodes CASSVVGLETGELFF.

This sequence joins TRBV4-1 and TRBJ1-1; TRBD1 matches 7 bases. V lost 1 base, J lost 2 bases, and 13 bases stayed unmatched. Germline V lookup: CDR1 MGHRA, CDR2 YSYEKL. CDR3 length: 18 amino acids. The CDR3 region is CASSQGSGTVIINTEAFF. The CDR3 DNA sequence: TGCGCCAGCAGCCAAGGGAGCGGGACAGTCATAATTAACACTGAAGCTTTCTTT.

The chain has TRBV7-9 and TRBJ1-5; a weak D match, TRBD1 (5 bases). Trimming removed 1 base from V and 3 bases from J, with 10 bases in between. Germline lookup yields CDR1 SEHNR and CDR2 FQNEAQ (reference sequence). The CDR3 is 15 residues long. Here the CDR3 DNA reads TGTGCCAGCAGCTTAGACCGGGGGGTCAATCAGCCCCAGCATTTT. This sequence encodes CASSLDRGVNQPQHF. Using reference TRBV7-9 and TRBJ1-5 for the parts outside the CDR3, the full variable domain is DTGVSQNPRHKITKRGQNVTFRCDPISEHNRLYWYRQTLGQGPEFLTYFQNEAQLEKSRLLSDRFSAERPKGSFSTLEIQRTEQGDSAMYLCASSLDRGVNQPQHFGDGTRLSIL.

V gene TRBV5-8 combines with J gene TRBJ1-4; possibly TRBD1 for D (6 bases). The germline CDR1 and CDR2 sequences are SGHTS and YDEGEE. V dropped 4 bases and J dropped 4 bases, with 11 bases sitting between them. This CDR3 has 14 residues. The CDR3 region has the DNA TGTGCCAGCAGCCCCCAGGGGCTTAATGAAAAACTGTTTTTT. This gives the protein CASSPQGLNEKLFF.

As concerns this clone: This CDR3 is also generated by other DNA sequences in the sample. The rearrangement uses TRBV7-2 and TRBJ2-1; perhaps D is TRBD1 or TRBD2 (6 bases each). CDR1 and CDR2 (germline): SGHTA, FQGNSA. Trimming cost V 1 base and J 4 bases, with 14 bases left between them. This CDR3 is 16 amino acids long. The CDR3 is CASSLVAGGLYNEQFF. CDR3 DNA sequence: TGTGCCAGCAGCTTAGTTGCTGGGGGGCTTTACAATGAGCAGTTCTTC.

The chain has TRBV27 and TRBJ2-2; the match to TRBD1 covers 8 bases. V shed 0 bases and J 6 bases; nucleotides not matched to a gene: 12. CDR1 is MNHEY and CDR2 is SMNVEV in the germline V gene (reference sequence). The CDR3 covers 18 residues. The chain's CDR3 is CASSLSSTAGGRSGELFF. Here the CDR3 DNA reads TGTGCCAGCAGTTTATCCAGTACGGCAGGGGGCCGGTCCGGGGAGCTGTTTTTT.

The genes are TRBV7-8 and TRBJ2-6; unclear D gene. V shed 5 bases and J shed 0 bases, with 11 bases lying between them. In germline, CDR1 is SGHVS, CDR2 FQNEAQ. CDR3 length: 16 residues. The CDR3 spells CASSQDKDSGANVLTF. CDR3 DNA sequence: TGTGCCAGCAGCCAAGACAAAGACTCTGGGGCCAACGTCCTGACTTTC.

Concerning this clone: Within the sample, other DNA sequences also encode this same CDR3. The chain employs TRBV6-5 and TRBJ1-5, with TRBD1 matching 8 bases. The germline gives CDR1 MNHEY, CDR2 SVGAGI. This CDR3 has 14 amino acids. J gave up 4 bases and V 5 bases, and 4 bases lay outside the gene matches. The CDR3 DNA follows: TGTGCCAGCAGTAGACAGGGGTTAAATCAGCCCCAGCATTTT. It codes for CASSRQGLNQPQHF.

Concerning this clone: This sample also contains other DNA sequences that code for the same CDR3. The genes are TRBV9 and TRBJ1-5; D not certain. There are 14 residues in the CDR3. Germline V lookup: CDR1 SGDLS, CDR2 YYNGEE. V was pared by 0 bases and J by 3 bases, with 7 bases between. The CDR3 DNA follows: TGTGCCAGCAGCGTAGGAGACCACAATCAGCCCCAGCATTTT. Protein sequence: CASSVGDHNQPQHF.

This chain connects TRBV9 to TRBJ1-3; TRBD1 might be the D (5 bases). The V and J ends lost 0 bases and 4 bases respectively, with 11 bases between them. The CDR3 runs to 15 residues. Germline-derived CDR1 and CDR2 are SGDLS and YYNGEE. The CDR3 loop reads CASSVDQEGGNTIYF. CDR3 nucleotide sequence: TGTGCCAGCAGCGTAGATCAGGAGGGGGGAAACACCATATATTTT.

In DNA, the CDR3 is TGCGCCAGCAGTGAGGGAACCGCTCTTGGTAATGAAAAACTGTTTTTT. Its protein product is CASSEGTALGNEKLFF. The chain carries TRBV10-2 and TRBJ1-4; D call uncertain. Trimming pared 2 bases from V and 4 bases from J, leaving 14 bases between. The CDR3 loop spans 16 amino acids. Germline CDR1 WSHSY, CDR2 SAAADI.

This clone was seen only once. This chain joins TRBV7-6 and TRBJ2-1; 12 bases match TRBD2. CDR3 size: 17 residues. Germline CDR1 SGHVS, CDR2 FNYEAQ. V lost 5 bases, J lost 2 bases, and 7 bases stayed unmatched. CDR3 coding DNA: TGTGCCAGCAGCCAAAGGACTAGCGGGGACACCTACAATGAGCAGTTCTTC. Translating it yields CASSQRTSGDTYNEQFF.

The chain combines TRBV6-4 with TRBJ1-5; no firm D call. V was clipped by 9 bases and J by 4 bases, with 1 base between them. Germline V CDR1 and CDR2: MRHNA, SNTAGT. This CDR3 is built from 9 residues. The DNA of the CDR3 is TGTGCCAGGAATCAGCCCCAGCATTTT. Protein sequence: CARNQPQHF.

This clone was detected once. The chain joins TRBV6-6 to TRBJ1-1; the D is unclear. The CDR3 consists of 13 residues. CDR1 and CDR2 (germline): MNHNY, SVGAGI (reference sequence). V shed 6 bases and J shed 1 base, with 9 bases lying between them. CDR3 DNA sequence: TGTGCCAGCAGAACGGGGTCGAACACTGAAGCTTTCTTT. Its translation: CASRTGSNTEAFF.

The rearrangement links TRBV7-9 to TRBJ2-3; D remains unclear. V gave up 4 bases and J gave up 0 bases, with 11 bases separating them. The CDR3 is 15 residues long. Germline V lookup: CDR1 SEHNR, CDR2 FQNEAQ (reference sequence). CDR3 nucleotide sequence: TGTGCCAGCAGCTCTCACTTAACTAGCACAGATACGCAGTATTTT. As protein: CASSSHLTSTDTQYF.

The rearrangement joins TRBV6-5 to TRBJ2-3, with 8 positions matching TRBD2. V gave up 6 bases and J gave up 1 base; unmatched junction bases: 6. From germline, CDR1 is MNHEY and CDR2 SVGAGI. The CDR3 spans 15 residues. In DNA form, the CDR3 reads TGTGCCAGCAGAGACCTAGCGGGCGGCACAGATACGCAGTATTTT. It yields the protein CASRDLAGGTDTQYF.

The CDR3 region has the DNA TGTGCCAGCAAAGCGGGAGCTGGATACGAGCAGTACTTC. It translates to CASKAGAGYEQYF. This chain joins TRBV7-2 and TRBJ2-7; 8 bases align to TRBD2. This CDR3 has 13 amino acids. With V trimmed by 7 bases and J by 4 bases, 6 bases remained unmatched. Germline loops: CDR1 SGHTA, CDR2 FQGNSA.

V is TRBV6-6 and J is TRBJ2-7; D is possibly TRBD1 or TRBD2 (5 bases each). This CDR3 spans 14 amino acids. CDR1 and CDR2 from the germline V gene are MNHNY and SVGAGI (reference sequence). Trimming cost V 2 bases and J 4 bases, with 12 bases left between them. The CDR3 sequence is CASSYGGKSYEQYF. DNA of the CDR3: TGTGCCAGCAGTTACGGGGGAAAAAGTTACGAGCAGTACTTC.

The J gene is TRBJ1-2, the V gene TRBV28; no firm D call. V was pared by 10 bases and J by 0 bases, with 12 bases between. CDR1 is MDHEN and CDR2 is SYDVKM in the germline V gene. The CDR3 loop spans 13 amino acids. This CDR3 is CATDPLANYGYTF. CDR3 bases: TGTGCCACGGACCCTCTAGCTAACTATGGCTACACCTTC.

CDR3 coding DNA: TGTGCCAGCAGCCGCTGGGGCTATGGCTACACCTTC. This codes for CASSRWGYGYTF. The chain couples TRBV6-5 to TRBJ1-2; D gene ambiguous. CDR1 and CDR2 (germline): MNHEY, SVGAGI. The CDR3 is 12 residues long. V was cut by 6 bases and J by 4 bases, with 9 bases left in between.

A note on this clone: The same CDR3 can be traced to other DNA sequences in this sample. This rearrangement joins TRBV6-6 to TRBJ1-2; 7 bases match TRBD1. Germline V gene data show CDR1 as MNHNY and CDR2 as SVGAGI (reference sequence). The length of the CDR3 is 13 residues. V gave up 6 bases and J gave up 3 bases; unmatched junction bases: 4. The CDR3 is CASSRDRDYGYTF. The CDR3, as DNA: TGTGCCAGCAGCCGCGACAGGGACTATGGCTACACCTTC.

The gene calls are TRBV2 and TRBJ2-4; D is perhaps TRBD1 or TRBD2 (7 bases each). The ends were cut back, 7 bases at V and 4 bases at J, with 20 bases in the middle. The germline V gene encodes CDR1 SNHLY and CDR2 FYNNEI. CDR3 length: 16 residues. CDR3 in amino acids: CASTPSSGTAKNIQYF. CDR3 DNA sequence: TGTGCCAGCACCCCGAGCAGCGGGACAGCTAAAAACATTCAGTACTTC.

This clone was seen a single time. The chain recombines TRBV5-5 with TRBJ1-5; D uncertain. V lost 3 bases to trimming and J lost 0 bases, with 10 bases between them. This CDR3 has 15 amino acids. Germline loops: CDR1 SGHKS, CDR2 YYEKEE (reference sequence). The CDR3 region has the DNA TGTGCCAGCAGCTCCGAAGGGCATAGCAATCAGCCCCAGCATTTT. Its protein product is CASSSEGHSNQPQHF.

This clone appeared a single time. The rearrangement links TRBV2 to TRBJ1-1; no definite D call. CDR3 length: 13 residues. The germline gives CDR1 SNHLY, CDR2 FYNNEI. Trimming stripped 6 bases from V and 3 bases from J, with 11 bases between. CDR3 region: CASRDAEDTEAFF. In DNA form, the CDR3 reads TGTGCCAGCAGGGACGCCGAGGACACTGAAGCTTTCTTT.

The V and J genes are TRBV27 and TRBJ2-2; D possibly uses TRBD1 or TRBD2 (5 bases each). This CDR3 is built from 15 residues. Trimming stripped 6 bases from V and 2 bases from J, with 13 bases between. The germline V gene has CDR1 MNHEY and CDR2 SMNVEV (reference sequence). CDR3 sequence: CASRTGTQNTGELFF. For the CDR3, the DNA is TGTGCCAGCAGAACCGGGACCCAAAACACCGGGGAGCTGTTTTTT.

The chain carries TRBV5-1 and TRBJ2-3; D perhaps matches TRBD1 (5 bases). Germline loops: CDR1 SGHRS, CDR2 YFSETQ. The CDR3 runs 12 residues. Trimming took off 6 bases at V and 3 bases at J, with 8 bases between the two ends. Written as DNA, the CDR3 is TGCGCCAGCACGCAGGGTACAGATACGCAGTATTTT. Its protein product is CASTQGTDTQYF.